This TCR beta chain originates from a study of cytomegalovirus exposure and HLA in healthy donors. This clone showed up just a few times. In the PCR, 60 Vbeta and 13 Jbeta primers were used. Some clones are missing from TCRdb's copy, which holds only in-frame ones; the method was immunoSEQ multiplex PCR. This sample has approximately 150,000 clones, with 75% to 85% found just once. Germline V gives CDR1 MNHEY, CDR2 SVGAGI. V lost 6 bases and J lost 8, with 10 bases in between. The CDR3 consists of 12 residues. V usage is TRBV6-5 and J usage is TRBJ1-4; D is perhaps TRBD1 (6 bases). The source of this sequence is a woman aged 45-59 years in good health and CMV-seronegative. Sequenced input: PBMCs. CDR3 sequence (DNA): TGTGCCAGCAGAGGGGGTCAGGAAAAACTGTTTTTT. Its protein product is CASRGGQEKLFF.